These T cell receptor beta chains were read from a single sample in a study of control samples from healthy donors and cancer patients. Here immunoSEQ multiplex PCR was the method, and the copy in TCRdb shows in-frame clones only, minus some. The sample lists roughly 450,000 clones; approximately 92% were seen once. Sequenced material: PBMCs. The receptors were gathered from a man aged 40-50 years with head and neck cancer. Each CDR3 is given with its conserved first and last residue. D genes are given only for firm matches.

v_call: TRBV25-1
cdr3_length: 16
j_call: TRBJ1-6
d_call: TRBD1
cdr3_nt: TGTGCCAGCGGGGGAACAGGGGGCCTTTTAAATTCACCCCTCCACTTT
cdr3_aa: CASGGTGGLLNSPLHF

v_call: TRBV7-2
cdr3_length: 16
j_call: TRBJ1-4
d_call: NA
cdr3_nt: TGTGCCAGCAGCTTAGTCGAGGGTTTGGGGTGGGAAAAACTGTTTTTT
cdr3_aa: CASSLVEGLGWEKLFF

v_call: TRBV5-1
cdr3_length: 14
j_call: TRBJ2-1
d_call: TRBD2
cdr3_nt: TGCGCCAGCAGGAGACTAGCAAGTTCCAATGAGCAGTTCTTC
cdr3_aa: CASRRLASSNEQFF

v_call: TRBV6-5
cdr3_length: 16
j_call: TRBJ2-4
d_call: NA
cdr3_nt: TGTGCCAGCAGTTCGCAGGTTTTGGGAGCCAAAAACATTCAGTACTTC
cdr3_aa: CASSSQVLGAKNIQYF

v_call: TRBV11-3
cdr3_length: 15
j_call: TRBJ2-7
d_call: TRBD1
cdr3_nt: TGTGCCAGCAGCGGGGCCGGGACAGGTACTACGAAGCAGTACTTC
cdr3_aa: CASSGAGTGTTKQYF

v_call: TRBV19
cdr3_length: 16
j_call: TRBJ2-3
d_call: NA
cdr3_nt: TGTGCCAGTAGTATTCGTAGAGTCCCTAGCACAGATACGCAGTATTTT
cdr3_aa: CASSIRRVPSTDTQYF

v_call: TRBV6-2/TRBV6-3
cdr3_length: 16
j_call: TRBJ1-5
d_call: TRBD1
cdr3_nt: TGTGCCAGCAGTTCCCCGTACAGGGGACGCAATCAGCCCCAGCATTTT
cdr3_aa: CASSSPYRGRNQPQHF

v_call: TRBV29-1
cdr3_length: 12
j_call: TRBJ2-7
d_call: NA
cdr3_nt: TGCAGCGTTGCTGGACAGTTCTACGAGCAGTACTTC
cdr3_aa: CSVAGQFYEQYF

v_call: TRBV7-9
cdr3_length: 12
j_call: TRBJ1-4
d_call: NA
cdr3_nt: TGTGCCAGCAGCTTGGTTGGTGAAAAACTGTTTTTT
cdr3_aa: CASSLVGEKLFF

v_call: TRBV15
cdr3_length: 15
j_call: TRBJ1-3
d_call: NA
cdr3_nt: TGTGCCACCAGCAGAGATTGGGACTCTGGAAACACCATATATTTT
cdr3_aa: CATSRDWDSGNTIYF

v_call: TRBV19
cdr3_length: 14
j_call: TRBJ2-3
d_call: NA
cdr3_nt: TGTGCCAGTGAGGGGGGGCGGTTCACAGATACGCAGTATTTT
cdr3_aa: CASEGGRFTDTQYF